This T cell receptor beta chain was retrieved from a study of CD8 T cells in Susac syndrome. The germline V gene encodes CDR1 LGHDT and CDR2 YNNKEL (reference sequence). V lost 4 bases and J lost 2; bases outside the gene matches: 8. The CDR3 contains 15 residues. cDNA came from roughly 0.53 to 1 ug RNA primed by random hexamers. From the immunoSEQ multiplex PCR reads, TCRdb called clonotypes with MiXCR, one entry per CDR3 protein. The data show 300,000 or so distinct CDR3 sequences, with about 92% seen just once and 0.065% held by the top ten. Concerning this clonotype: The antigen remains undetermined.

Study results and limitations: The study recognized that its TCR sequencing and HLA analysis covered a relatively small number of individuals.

The sequenced sample was CD4+ T cells from PBMCs. V gene TRBV3-1 combines with J gene TRBJ2-7; 7 nucleotides line up with TRBD2. This clonotype was sampled from a human donor with multiple sclerosis. This CDR3 reads CASSPRDYLTYEQYF. The DNA of the CDR3 is TGTGCCAGCAGCCCCCGGGACTACCTTACCTACGAGCAGTACTTC.